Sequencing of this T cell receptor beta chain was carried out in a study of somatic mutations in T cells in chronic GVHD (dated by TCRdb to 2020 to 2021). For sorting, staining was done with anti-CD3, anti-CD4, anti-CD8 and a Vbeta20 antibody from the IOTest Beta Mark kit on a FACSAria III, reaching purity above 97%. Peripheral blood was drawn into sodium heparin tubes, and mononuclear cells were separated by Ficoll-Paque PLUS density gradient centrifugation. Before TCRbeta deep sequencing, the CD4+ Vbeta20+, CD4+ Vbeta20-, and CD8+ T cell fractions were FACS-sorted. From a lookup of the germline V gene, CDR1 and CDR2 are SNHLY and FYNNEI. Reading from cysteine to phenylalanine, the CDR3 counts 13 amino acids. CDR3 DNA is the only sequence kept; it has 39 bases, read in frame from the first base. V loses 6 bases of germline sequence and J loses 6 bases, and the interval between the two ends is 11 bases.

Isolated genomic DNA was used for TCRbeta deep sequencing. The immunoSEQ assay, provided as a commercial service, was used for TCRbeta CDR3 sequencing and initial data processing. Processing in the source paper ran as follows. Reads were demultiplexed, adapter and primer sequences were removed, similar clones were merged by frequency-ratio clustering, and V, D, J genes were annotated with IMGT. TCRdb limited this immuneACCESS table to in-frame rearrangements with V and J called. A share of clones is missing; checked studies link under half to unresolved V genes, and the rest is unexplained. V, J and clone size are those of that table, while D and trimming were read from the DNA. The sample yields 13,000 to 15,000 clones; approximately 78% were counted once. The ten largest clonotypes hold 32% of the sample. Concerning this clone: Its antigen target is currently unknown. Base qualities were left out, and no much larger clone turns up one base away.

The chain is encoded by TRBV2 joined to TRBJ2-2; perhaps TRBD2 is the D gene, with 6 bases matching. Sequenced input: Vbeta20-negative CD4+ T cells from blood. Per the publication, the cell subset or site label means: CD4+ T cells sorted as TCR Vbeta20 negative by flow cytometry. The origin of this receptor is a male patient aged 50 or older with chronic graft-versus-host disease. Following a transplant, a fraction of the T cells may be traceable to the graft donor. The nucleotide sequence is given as TGTGCCAGCAGGGGGGGTAGGGCCGGGGAGCTGTTTTTT. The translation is CASRGGRAGELFF.